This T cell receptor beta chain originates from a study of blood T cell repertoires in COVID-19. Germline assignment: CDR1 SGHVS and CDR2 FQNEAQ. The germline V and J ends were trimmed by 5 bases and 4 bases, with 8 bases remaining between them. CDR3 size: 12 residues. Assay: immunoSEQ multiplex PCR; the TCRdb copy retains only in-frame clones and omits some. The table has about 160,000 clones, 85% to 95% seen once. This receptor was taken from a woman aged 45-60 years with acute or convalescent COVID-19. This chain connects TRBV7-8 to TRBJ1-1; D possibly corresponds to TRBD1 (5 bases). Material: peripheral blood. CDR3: CASSRGGTEAFF. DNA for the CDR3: TGTGCCAGCAGCCGCGGGGGCACTGAAGCTTTCTTT.